This T cell receptor (beta chain) emerged from a study of T cells after somatic rescue of genetic block (dated by TCRdb to the early 2020s). Context from the whole study: The study assessed how robust, over the long term, a T-cell system was when the system had developed through somatic rescue of a genetic block in T-cell development.

The library relied on the immunoSEQ multiplex PCR assay. This is the immuneACCESS table as TCRdb keeps it, with only in-frame sequences that have V and J called. A part of the clones is gone; compared with another copy, unresolved V genes explain less than half, and the rest is unexplained. The sample table shows around 64,000 clones, and roughly 94% are seen once. Of the sample, about 3% falls within the top ten clones. A note on this clone: Its antigen is currently not known. No qualities accompany the bases; no much larger clone lies one base away.

The sequenced sample was peripheral blood mononuclear cells (PBMCs). This receptor was identified in a man aged 40-49 years.

Read as DNA, the sequence is TGTGCCAGCAGCCGTGGGACGGGAGGTCACTACGAGCAGTACTTC. It specifies CASSRGTGGHYEQYF. Recombination connected TRBV5-6 to TRBJ2-7, with 7 middle bases fitting TRBD2. Compared with germline, V lacks 4 bases and J lacks 3 bases; bases without a gene match: 10. CDR1 and CDR2 are drawn from the germline V gene: SGHDT, YYEEEE. The CDR3 runs 15 amino acids, cysteine and phenylalanine included. Of the read, only the CDR3 DNA is kept; its 45 bases are in frame from base 1. Reference TRBV5-6 and TRBJ2-7 proteins supply the regions before and after the CDR3; the full variable domain is: DAGVTQSPTHLIKTRGQQVTLRCSPKSGHDTVSWYQQALGQGPQFIFQYYEEEERQRGNFPDRFSGHQFPNYSSELNVNALLLGDSALYLCASSRGTGGHYEQYFGPGTRLTVT.